A selection of T cell receptor beta chains follows, all from one sample in a study of T cell changes during pregnancy in multiple sclerosis. Assay: immunoSEQ multiplex PCR; the TCRdb copy retains only in-frame clones and omits some. The sample lists around 44,000 clones; roughly 93% were seen once. This material consisted of CD8+ T cells from peripheral blood mononuclear cells, taken in the third trimester of pregnancy. These receptors were obtained from a female donor with multiple sclerosis, enrolled in a pregnancy study. Each CDR3 is given with its conserved first and last residue. Not all rows give a size; the values are once, few, many and, for expanded clones, a class.

CDR3 length,J gene,V gene,clone size,CDR3 protein
15,TRBJ2-5,TRBV7-9,.,CASSSRDRAAETQYF
15,TRBJ1-3,TRBV13,.,CASSSGQDGPDTIYF
16,TRBJ2-1,TRBV9,.,CASSPRLAGANNEQFF
15,TRBJ1-1,TRBV2,.,CASSDLTGVGTEAFF
14,TRBJ2-1,TRBV29-1,.,CSVDGLASYNEQFF
14,TRBJ2-7,TRBV28,.,CASNPTGSSYEQYF
13,TRBJ1-4,TRBV30,.,CAWSSGSNEKLFF
13,TRBJ2-7,TRBV7-6,.,CASSVGQGSEQYF
17,TRBJ2-1,TRBV5-1,.,CASSLAVRGGTYNEQFF
15,TRBJ2-3,TRBV6-5,.,CASRTGRPSTDTQYF
16,TRBJ2-1,TRBV27,.,CASSTLLAGAGNEQFF
16,TRBJ2-5,TRBV28,.,CASRAPDRVELETQYF
12,TRBJ1-1,TRBV7-9,few,CASSLGDREAFF
15,TRBJ1-2,TRBV2,.,CASSDERTPNYGYTF
15,TRBJ2-1,TRBV6-5,.,CASSLRDSSYNEQFF
14,TRBJ1-2,TRBV27,.,CASSLWGGDYGYTF
14,TRBJ1-2,TRBV5-4,.,CASSPGTGGYGYTF
12,TRBJ1-5,TRBV19,.,CASSFPGQNQHF
13,TRBJ1-2,TRBV4-1,.,CASSQEPGHGYTF
19,TRBJ2-3,TRBV28,.,CASSLYDRGTSGNADTQYF
16,TRBJ2-3,TRBV21-1,.,CASTNRQGVSTDTQYF
14,TRBJ2-7,TRBV27,once,CASSMGQGYYEQYF
11,TRBJ1-2,TRBV29-1,few,CSVESYYGYTF
12,TRBJ2-1,TRBV5-1,.,CASSPDWDEQFF
15,TRBJ2-1,TRBV11-2,.,CASSLVATSYNEQFF
14,TRBJ1-4,TRBV19,.,CASSSGEESEKLFF
16,TRBJ2-5,TRBV4-1,medium-sized,CASSQAPAAGGETQYF
15,TRBJ2-1,TRBV28,.,CASSQYLSGYNEQFF
17,TRBJ1-2,TRBV16,.,CASSRHFRNRGQDGYTF
15,TRBJ2-7,TRBV7-9,.,CASSLGGQGSHEQYF
15,TRBJ1-2,TRBV13,.,CASSETGGIDYGYTF
17,TRBJ2-1,TRBV4-3,.,CASSQEWASGPYNEQFF
16,TRBJ2-7,TRBV7-8,.,CASSPMVGTGGYEQYF
15,TRBJ2-7,TRBV27,.,CASSFSAGGPNEQYF
14,TRBJ2-7,TRBV4-2,.,CASSQEGENYEQYF
13,TRBJ2-3,TRBV11-3,.,CASSSPNGDTQYF
14,TRBJ2-7,TRBV7-9,.,CASSSGTSFYEQYF
15,TRBJ2-3,TRBV2,.,CASSGGLAGGNTQYF
16,TRBJ1-2,TRBV5-4,.,CASSFPGGRVNYGYTF
14,TRBJ1-2,TRBV19,.,CASTGQGGSHGYTF